Presented here are 20 T cell receptor beta chains from one specimen sequenced in a study of cytomegalovirus exposure and HLA in healthy donors. The PCR employed 60 Vbeta primers together with 13 Jbeta primers. TCRdb's copy holds only in-frame clones and misses some; the assay was immunoSEQ multiplex PCR. The table shows under 150,000 clones, with roughly 80% occurring only once. Sequenced: PBMCs. These receptors came from a young man in good health and CMV-seronegative.

This clone has a handful of counts. The chain recombines TRBV19 with TRBJ2-7; a possible D gene is TRBD2 (5 bases). Germline V CDR1 and CDR2: LNHDA, SQIVND (reference sequence). V was trimmed by 3 bases and J by 7 bases, leaving 22 bases between them. The CDR3 consists of 16 residues. The CDR3 loop is CASSISLGRTGEEQYF. CDR3 DNA: TGTGCCAGTAGTATCAGTTTGGGTAGGACTGGCGAAGAGCAGTACTTC.

The V call is TRBV11-2, the J call TRBJ2-5; 7 nucleotides align to TRBD2. V lost 5 bases and J lost 0; bases outside the gene matches: 3. CDR1 is SGHAT and CDR2 is FQNNGV in the germline V gene. This CDR3 has 14 residues. The CDR3 reads CASSHGGNQETQYF. The DNA of the CDR3 is TGTGCCAGCAGCCACGGGGGGAACCAAGAGACCCAGTACTTC.

This chain joins TRBV29-1 and TRBJ2-1, with TRBD2 matching over 15 bases. CDR3 size: 15 residues. Germline assignment: CDR1 SQVTM and CDR2 ANQGSEA. Trimming took 3 bases from V and 6 from J; bases not matched to a gene: 3. CDR3 in amino acids: CSVDGLAGGFNEQFF. CDR3 DNA: TGCAGCGTTGATGGACTAGCGGGGGGGTTCAATGAGCAGTTCTTC.

The V call is TRBV5-5, the J call TRBJ1-2; TRBD1 matches 9 bases. Germline V gene sequence: CDR1 SGHKS, CDR2 YYEKEE (reference sequence). The V segment lost 0 bases and the J segment 1 base; nucleotides outside the gene matches: 7. The CDR3 has 17 amino acids. The CDR3 spells CASSLGGTGRINYGYTF. CDR3 bases: TGTGCCAGCAGCTTGGGTGGGACAGGGAGGATTAACTATGGCTACACCTTC.

The chain combines TRBV6-5 with TRBJ2-1, with 13 bases identical to TRBD2. CDR3 length: 14 amino acids. The ends lost 2 bases at V and 15 bases at J; junction bases unmatched: 7. Germline V gene data show CDR1 as MNHEY and CDR2 as SVGAGI. The CDR3 nucleotides are TGTGCCAGCAGTTACGGGGGGACTAGCGGGGTGGTGTTCTTC. It yields the protein CASSYGGTSGVVFF.

V is TRBV27 and J is TRBJ2-1; 9 bases are shared with TRBD2. V shed 2 bases and J 4 bases; nucleotides not matched to a gene: 3. This CDR3 contains 15 residues. Germline V CDR1 and CDR2: MNHEY, SMNVEV (reference sequence). CDR3 in DNA: TGTGCCAGCAGTTTACTAGCGGGGAATTACAATGAGCAGTTCTTC. Protein sequence: CASSLLAGNYNEQFF.

This clone was picked up one time. In DNA form, the CDR3 reads TGTGCCAGCACCGCCAAGGACTACTACAATGAGCAGTTCTTC. The encoded protein is CASTAKDYYNEQFF. V and J are TRBV6-1 and TRBJ2-1, with D tentatively TRBD2 (6 bases). Between the trimmed V and J ends, which lost 7 bases and 3 bases, there was a span of 13 bases. CDR1 is MNHNS, CDR2 SASEGT, per germline. The CDR3 sequence is 14 residues long.

This sequence joins TRBV11-3 and TRBJ2-5; 8 bases line up with TRBD2. The CDR3 is 15 amino acids. Germline trimming cut 4 bases from V and 1 base from J; bases unmatched to any gene: 5. From germline, CDR1 is SGHNT and CDR2 YENEEA. In DNA, the CDR3 is TGTGCCAGCAGCTCGGGGGGGGGATTCCAAGAGACCCAGTACTTC. Residues: CASSSGGGFQETQYF. The variable domain in full, completed from reference TRBV11-3 and TRBJ2-5, reads EAGVVQSPRYKIIEKKQPVAFWCNPISGHNTLYWYLQNLGQGPELLIRYENEEAVDDSQLPKDRFSAERLKGVDSTLKIQPAELGDSAVYLCASSSGGGFQETQYFGPGTRLLVL.

This clone has only a few counts. V is TRBV29-1 and J is TRBJ2-1; TRBD2 might be the D (7 bases). V was pared by 2 bases and J by 4 bases, with 18 bases between. Germline V gene lookup returns CDR1 SQVTM and CDR2 ANQGSEA. The CDR3 has 16 amino acids. This CDR3 is CSVESRRAGAYNEQFF. As DNA, the CDR3 is TGCAGCGTTGAATCGAGGCGTGCGGGGGCTTACAATGAGCAGTTCTTC.

This clone was seen a single time. The chain couples TRBV4-3 to TRBJ2-3; 8 bases fit TRBD2. V trimming: 0 bases; J trimming: 6 bases; junction bases outside the gene matches: 8. The CDR3 loop spans 16 amino acids. Germline V CDR1 and CDR2: LGHNA, YSLEER. CDR3 DNA sequence: TGCGCCAGCAGCCAAGATGGGAGCGGGGGTAGGGATACGCAGTATTTT. Its protein is CASSQDGSGGRDTQYF.

Notes on this clone: This CDR3 is also generated by other DNA sequences in the sample. This chain joins TRBV9 and TRBJ2-7; D possibly corresponds to TRBD2 (5 bases). The CDR3 has 14 amino acids. The V gene's germline CDR1 is SGDLS and CDR2 YYNGEE. The germline V and J ends were trimmed by 2 bases and 0 bases, with 9 bases remaining between them. CDR3 loop: CASSVAEGSYEQYF. The CDR3 DNA reads TGTGCCAGCAGCGTCGCAGAGGGCTCCTACGAGCAGTACTTC.

The chain uses TRBV6-5 and TRBJ1-4, with D perhaps TRBD1 (5 bases). Looked up from germline, CDR1 is MNHEY and CDR2 is SVGAGI. The CDR3 contains 12 residues. V lost 8 bases, J lost 5 bases, and 9 bases lay in between. The CDR3 DNA reads as TGTGCCAGCTCAGGGTTCAATGAAAAACTGTTTTTT. Protein product: CASSGFNEKLFF.

The rearrangement joins TRBV4-3 to TRBJ1-2; 8 bases align to TRBD1. The germline CDR1 and CDR2 sequences are LGHNA and YSLEER. This CDR3 is built from 16 residues. V was clipped by 1 base and J by 5 bases; unmatched bases: 9. For the CDR3, the DNA is TGCGCCAGCAGCCAAGCGGGAGGACAGGGAGGGTATGGCTACACCTTC. This encodes CASSQAGGQGGYGYTF.

The chain is built from TRBV6-1 and TRBJ1-2; 8 bases map to TRBD1. CDR3 size: 13 residues. V lost 7 bases to trimming and J lost 4 bases; unmatched junction nucleotides: 5. From germline, CDR1 is MNHNS and CDR2 SASEGT. The CDR3: CASTRGPGYGYTF. DNA of the CDR3: TGTGCCAGCACCAGGGGGCCAGGCTATGGCTACACCTTC.

This chain uses TRBV29-1 with TRBJ1-2; D uncertain. CDR3 length: 12 amino acids. Germline-derived CDR1 and CDR2 are SQVTM and ANQGSEA. Trimming took 6 bases from V and 12 from J, leaving 20 bases between them. The CDR3 nucleotides are TGCAGCGTCTCGACGGTGTATGAGGGCGACACCTTC. Translation: CSVSTVYEGDTF.

The chain carries TRBV6-1 and TRBJ2-2; possibly TRBD1 for D (7 bases). The length of the CDR3 is 14 residues. Germline V gives CDR1 MNHNS, CDR2 SASEGT. Trimming took off 8 bases at V and 7 bases at J, with 17 bases between the two ends. The CDR3 DNA follows: TGTGCCAGCTCCCCGACAGGGAGGTACGGGGAGCTGTTTTTT. Translated: CASSPTGRYGELFF.

This chain uses TRBV9 with TRBJ2-2; D might be TRBD1 (5 bases). The V gene's germline CDR1 is SGDLS and CDR2 YYNGEE. The CDR3 is made up of 15 amino acids. V was pared by 2 bases and J by 4 bases, with 12 bases between. This CDR3 reads CASSVQGVGTGELFF. The CDR3 DNA follows: TGTGCCAGCAGCGTCCAGGGCGTGGGCACCGGGGAGCTGTTTTTT.

This clone was detected a few times. This chain links TRBV7-8 with TRBJ2-7; D unclear. Between the trimmed V and J ends, which lost 4 bases and 3 bases, there was a span of 10 bases. The CDR3 is 13 residues long. CDR1 is SGHVS, CDR2 FQNEAQ, per germline. This CDR3 reads CASSSLYLYEQYF. CDR3 coding DNA: TGTGCCAGCAGCTCGCTATACCTCTACGAGCAGTACTTC.

The CDR3 here is CASSLGELYEQYF. The CDR3, as DNA: TGTGCCAGCAGCTTAGGAGAGCTATACGAGCAGTACTTC. The chain employs TRBV11-2 and TRBJ2-7; the D is unclear. V was shortened by 1 base and J by 4 bases, with 8 bases between the two germline ends. Germline CDR1 and CDR2: SGHAT and FQNNGV. This CDR3 is built from 13 residues.

The chain joins TRBV25-1 to TRBJ1-1; no definite D call. CDR3 length: 18 amino acids. Germline V gene sequence: CDR1 MGHDK, CDR2 SYGVNS. V lost 4 bases and J lost 4, with 25 bases in between. The CDR3 nucleotides are TGTGCCAGCAGTGCCCCCCCTAGGGAGCAAGCGGCTGGCACTGAAGCTTTCTTT. Its protein is CASSAPPREQAAGTEAFF.